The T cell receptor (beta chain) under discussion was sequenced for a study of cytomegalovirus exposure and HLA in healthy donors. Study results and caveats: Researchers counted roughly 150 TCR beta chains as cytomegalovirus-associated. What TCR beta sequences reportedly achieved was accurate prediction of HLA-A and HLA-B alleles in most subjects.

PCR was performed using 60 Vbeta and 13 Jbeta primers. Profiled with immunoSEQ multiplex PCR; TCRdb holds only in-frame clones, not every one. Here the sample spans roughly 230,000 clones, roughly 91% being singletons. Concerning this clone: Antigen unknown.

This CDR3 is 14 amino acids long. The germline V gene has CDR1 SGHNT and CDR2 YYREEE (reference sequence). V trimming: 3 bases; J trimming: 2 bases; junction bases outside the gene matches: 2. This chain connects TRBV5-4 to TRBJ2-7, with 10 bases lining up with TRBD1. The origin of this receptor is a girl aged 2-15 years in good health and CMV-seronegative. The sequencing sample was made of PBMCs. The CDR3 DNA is TGTGCCAGCAGCTGGACAGGGGGGACCTACGAGCAGTACTTC. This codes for CASSWTGGTYEQYF.